Given below is one TCR beta chain in context. Trimming removed 5 bases from V and 2 bases from J, with 14 bases in between. The germline V gene encodes CDR1 MDHEN and CDR2 SYDVKM. The CDR3 totals 15 residues. The source of the sample is a study of shared clonotypes between healthy human individuals. The protocol was immunoSEQ multiplex PCR, while the TCRdb copy is restricted to in-frame clones and leaves out a portion. This sample has 400,000 to 500,000 clones; about 79% occur once, and the top ten carry 13%. Recent vaccinations or acute infections were absent in the healthy HIV-negative adult donors. Nashville, Tennessee was home to all donors, each a Caucasian adult.

The V call is TRBV28, the J call TRBJ2-3, with a weak D call TRBD1 (5 bases). Specimen: PBMCs. The TCR sequence derives from a woman in her forties in good health. Some clones in this sample may be carry-over from other donors' samples. The CDR3 protein is CASSPRQLNTDTQYF. In DNA, the CDR3 is TGTGCCAGCAGTCCTAGACAGCTAAACACAGATACGCAGTATTTT. Full variable domain (remainder filled in from reference TRBV28 and TRBJ2-3): DVKVTQSSRYLVKRTGEKVFLECVQDMDHENMFWYRQDPGLGLRLIYFSYDVKMKEKGDIPEGYSVSREKKERFSLILESASTNQTSMYLCASSPRQLNTDTQYFGPGTRLTVL.